This T cell receptor beta chain was identified in a study of T cell responses to AZD1222 COVID-19 vaccine. Overall study context: Second doses at about 4 or about 12 weeks were pooled.

Details on this clone: Its specificity is not known.

Study results and caveats: Recipients of two AZD1222 doses showed rising Spike-specific TCR breadth and depth.

This CDR3 has 15 amino acids. In germline, CDR1 is LGHNA, CDR2 YSLEER. The ends were cut back, 1 base at V and 8 bases at J, with 14 bases in the middle. Data came from immunoSEQ multiplex PCR; TCRdb stores just in-frame clones and leaves some out. The sample lists roughly 100,000 clones; over 80% were seen once. The starting material was peripheral blood, obtained on day 0 of AZD1222 vaccination. This receptor was obtained from an adult in good health. V is TRBV4-3 and J is TRBJ1-4; no clear D gene. In nucleotides, the CDR3 is TGCGCCAGCAGCCAAGTTGGCAGCAGGAAAGAAAAACTGTTTTTT. Its protein product is CASSQVGSRKEKLFF.